The 8 T cell receptor beta chains listed next were all sequenced from one sample in a study of neurological immune-mediated disorders. In TCRdb, the 5' RACE reads were re-called with MiXCR into one record per CDR3 protein. Among over 55,000 distinct CDR3 sequences, roughly 10% were seen once, and the ten largest hold approximately 13%. As for time point: longitudinal time-point 2. What was sequenced was PBMCs. These receptors came from a man aged 30-40 years in good health.

This clonotype has a count of ten or more. This chain connects TRBV7-9 to TRBJ2-7, with a tentative D call TRBD1 (6 bases). V lost 1 base and J 6 bases, leaving 10 bases between the germline ends. CDR3 length: 13 amino acids. The germline V gene encodes CDR1 SEHNR and CDR2 FQNEAQ (reference sequence). The DNA of the CDR3 is TGTGCCAGCAGCTTAGGTACAGGGAGCGAGCAGTACTTC. Its protein product is CASSLGTGSEQYF.

This clonotype has a count of ten or more. This rearrangement joins TRBV5-1 to TRBJ1-1; D unresolved. The CDR3 is 13 residues long. Germline V lookup: CDR1 SGHRS, CDR2 YFSETQ. The ends were cut back, 4 bases at V and 3 bases at J, with 10 bases in the middle. The CDR3 nucleotides read TGCGCCAGCAGCCAGCGTCCCGACACTGAAGCTTTCTTT. This sequence encodes CASSQRPDTEAFF.

This clonotype was counted at least ten times. The chain is built from TRBV6-2 or TRBV6-3 and TRBJ2-1; D may match TRBD1 or TRBD2 (5 bases each). The germline V gene encodes CDR1 MNHEY and CDR2 SVGEGT. The V and J ends lost 8 bases and 10 bases respectively, with 15 bases between them. The CDR3 covers 12 residues. The CDR3 DNA reads as TGTGCCAGCTCCCCCGTCTGGGGGGAGCAGTTCTTC. This gives the protein CASSPVWGEQFF.

This clonotype was recorded many times. This chain links TRBV29-1 with TRBJ2-7; TRBD1 agrees at 9 bases. Per the germline V gene, CDR1 is SQVTM and CDR2 is ANQGSEA. V gave up 4 bases and J gave up 7 bases; unmatched junction bases: 8. This CDR3 has 13 residues. In DNA form, the CDR3 reads TGCAGCGTTGCCCTGGGACAGGGCCGGGAGCAGTACTTC. This encodes CSVALGQGREQYF.

This clonotype showed up many times. This sequence joins TRBV5-1 and TRBJ1-2; D unresolved. CDR3 length: 15 amino acids. Germline CDR1 is SGHRS and CDR2 is YFSETQ. V dropped 0 bases and J dropped 2 bases, with 11 bases sitting between them. The CDR3 protein is CASSLGIVGNYGYTF. DNA of the CDR3: TGCGCCAGCAGCTTGGGTATAGTCGGGAACTATGGCTACACCTTC.

In this sample, this clonotype turned up many times. The chain combines TRBV5-5 with TRBJ1-2, with D uncertain. The CDR3 sequence is 16 residues long. The V end lost 0 bases, the J end lost 6 bases, and 18 bases lay between the germline ends. Germline V lookup: CDR1 SGHKS, CDR2 YYEKEE (reference sequence). The CDR3 nucleotides read TGTGCCAGCAGCTTGGATCCCTCCGCCTCGGCGGATGGCTACACCTTC. As protein: CASSLDPSASADGYTF.

At least ten counts were recorded for this clonotype. Here the CDR3 reads CSARARGTGRNTGELFF. CDR3 sequence (DNA): TGCAGTGCTAGAGCCCGAGGGACAGGGAGAAACACCGGGGAGCTGTTTTTT. V usage is TRBV20-1 and J usage is TRBJ2-2; 9 nucleotides agree with TRBD1. Germline CDR1 reads DFQATT; CDR2 reads SNEGSKA (reference sequence). V lost 1 base and J lost 2; bases outside the gene matches: 8. CDR3 length equals 17 residues.

This clonotype was observed many times. V usage is TRBV20-1 and J usage is TRBJ2-5, with 12 positions matching TRBD2. V lost 0 bases and J lost 5; bases outside the gene matches: 7. CDR1 is DFQATT, CDR2 SNEGSKA, per germline (reference sequence). The CDR3 length is 16 residues. The CDR3 loop reads CSARDLTSGSMETQYF. DNA for the CDR3: TGCAGTGCTAGAGACCTGACTAGCGGGAGTATGGAGACCCAGTACTTC.